The rows below give T cell receptor beta chains drawn from one sample of a study of regulatory T cells in long-lasting Graves disease. One entry per CDR3 protein, called by TCRdb with MiXCR from the multiplex PCR reads. The table shows 500,000 or so distinct CDR3 sequences, with about 16% occurring only once. The sample also formed part of further work on T cells in Graves' hyperthyroidism and ophthalmopathy.

The sequencing here drew on peripheral blood mononuclear cells (PBMCs), taken at new diagnosis, from a patient treated with antithyroid drugs. The receptors originated from a woman aged 35 to 60 with Graves disease. CDR3s include the opening cysteine and the closing phenylalanine or tryptophan. Not every row has a clone size; where given, it reads once, few, many or a size class.

>TRBJ2-1|TRBV12-3/TRBV12-4|.
CASSLSLQYEQFF
>TRBJ2-1|TRBV5-6|few
CASSLAGAINEQFF
>TRBJ1-2|TRBV7-9|.
CAGSLETGGVFDYGYTF
>TRBJ1-6|TRBV6-1|few
CASSKRQGGSPPLHF
>TRBJ2-7|TRBV3-1|many
CASSQDSSYEQYF
>TRBJ2-7|TRBV20-1|few
CSARDVRGTYEQYF
>TRBJ2-7|TRBV5-1|many
CASSPGVEPASEQYF
>TRBJ1-2|TRBV30|.
CAWSNRGGASNYGYTF
>TRBJ1-5|TRBV24-1|.
CATSDPQVRGQPQHF
>TRBJ1-2|TRBV12-3/TRBV12-4|many
CASRYSGTGGFGYTF
>TRBJ1-2|TRBV28|.
CASSQTGLGDGYTF
>TRBJ1-6|TRBV20-1|many
CSPAVLGSYNSPLHF
>TRBJ1-4|TRBV18|many
CASSPLGQANEKLFF
>TRBJ2-1|TRBV28|many
CASSFPGTSYNEQFF
>TRBJ2-1|TRBV7-2|many
CASSLVMGSYNEQFF
>TRBJ2-7|TRBV27|many
CASSLIGQTNEQYF
>TRBJ1-2|TRBV20-1|many
CSARETGVPHGYTF
>TRBJ1-2|TRBV20-1|.
CSARLPNAGGRGYTF
>TRBJ1-2|TRBV7-9|.
CASSLTELPNYGYTF
>TRBJ1-4|TRBV3-1|many
CASSQDTTNEKLFF
>TRBJ2-7|TRBV2|many
CASSPGPGDEQYF
>TRBJ2-2|TRBV2|.
CASTQGGALTGELFF
>TRBJ2-7|TRBV20-1|few
CSASTAGPLEQYF
>TRBJ2-1|TRBV11-2|few
CASSLAQGVEQFF
>TRBJ1-1|TRBV7-9|.
CASSWARTGSDTEAFF
>TRBJ2-6|TRBV20-1|.
CSARDTRAGANVLTF
>TRBJ1-2|TRBV4-1|.
CASSLGGRGYLSNYGYTF
>TRBJ1-1|TRBV2|many
CASRDRGIAEAFF
>TRBJ1-1|TRBV28|many
CASSSTWTVMNTEAFF
>TRBJ1-2|TRBV12-3/TRBV12-4|many
CASSFGVELYGYTF
>TRBJ2-6|TRBV28|.
CASSPAGTGDSGANVLTF
>TRBJ1-1|TRBV12-3/TRBV12-4|many
CASSPNPGQNTEAFF
>TRBJ2-3|TRBV4-1|.
CASSQGEGDTQYF
>TRBJ2-1|TRBV3-1|many
CASSQGGGGSSYNEQFF
>TRBJ2-1|TRBV11-2|many
CASSLAGLAANEQFF
>TRBJ2-3|TRBV10-3|few
CAIGGSKIGTGGPGTDTQYF